Sequencing of this T cell receptor beta chain was carried out in a study of cytotoxic CD8 clonotypes in ibrutinib-treated CLL. The study, taken as a whole, reports: Clonality (at baseline) was higher than in age-matched healthy donors and tracked circulating CD8+ T-cell counts. At progression, clonality fell back toward baseline after rising at ibrutinib response.

T cells were sequenced at a targeted depth of 1 in 200,000 to 1 in 1 million. Libraries were prepared by immunoSEQ multiplex PCR; TCRdb keeps only in-frame clonotypes and omits some of them. The sample yields some 150,000 clones, about 75% seen once. Germline V gene data show CDR1 as MNHNY and CDR2 as SVGAGI (reference sequence). The V and J ends lost 0 bases and 5 bases respectively, with 5 bases between them. This CDR3 spans 13 amino acids. This clone has a handful of counts. The target antigen is unknown. The rearrangement joins TRBV6-6 to TRBJ1-5, with D unclear. The TCR was taken from a human donor with chronic lymphocytic leukemia. The sequencing used PBMCs, collected after 24 months of ibrutinib treatment. CDR3 sequence: CASSYSRDQPQHF. CDR3 sequence (DNA): TGTGCCAGCAGTTACTCGAGGGATCAGCCCCAGCATTTT.